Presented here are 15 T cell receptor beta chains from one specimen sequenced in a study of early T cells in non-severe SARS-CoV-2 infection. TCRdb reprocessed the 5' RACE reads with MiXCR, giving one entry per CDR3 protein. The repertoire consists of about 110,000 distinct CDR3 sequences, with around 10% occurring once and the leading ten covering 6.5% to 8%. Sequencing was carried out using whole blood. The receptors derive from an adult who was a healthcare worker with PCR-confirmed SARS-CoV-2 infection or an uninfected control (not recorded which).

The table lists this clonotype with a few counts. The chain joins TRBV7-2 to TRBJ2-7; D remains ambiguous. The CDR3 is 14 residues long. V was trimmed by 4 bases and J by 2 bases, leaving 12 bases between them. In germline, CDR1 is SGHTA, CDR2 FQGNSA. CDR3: CASSSGLMTYEQYF. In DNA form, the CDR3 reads TGTGCCAGCAGCTCCGGGCTCATGACCTACGAGCAGTACTTC.

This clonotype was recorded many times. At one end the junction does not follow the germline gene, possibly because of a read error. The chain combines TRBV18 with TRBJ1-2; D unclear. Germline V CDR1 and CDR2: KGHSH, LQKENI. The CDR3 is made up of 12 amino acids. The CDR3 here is CASSPEWGGWVF. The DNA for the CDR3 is TGTGCCAGCTCACCGGAGTGGGGAGGCTGGGTCTTC.

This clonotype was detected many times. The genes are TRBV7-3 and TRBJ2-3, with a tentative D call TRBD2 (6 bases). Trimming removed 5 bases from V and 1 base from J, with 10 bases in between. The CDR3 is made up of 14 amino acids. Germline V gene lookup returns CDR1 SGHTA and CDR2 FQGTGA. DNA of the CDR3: TGTGCCAGCAGCCTTAGCGGTCGCACAGATACGCAGTATTTT. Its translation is CASSLSGRTDTQYF.

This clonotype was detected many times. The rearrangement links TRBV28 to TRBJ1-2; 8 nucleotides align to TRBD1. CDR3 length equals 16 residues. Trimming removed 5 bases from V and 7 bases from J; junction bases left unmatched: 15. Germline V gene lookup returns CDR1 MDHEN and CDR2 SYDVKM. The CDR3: CASSQPRDRWVSGYTF. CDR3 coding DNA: TGTGCCAGCAGTCAACCCCGGGACAGGTGGGTCTCTGGCTACACCTTC.

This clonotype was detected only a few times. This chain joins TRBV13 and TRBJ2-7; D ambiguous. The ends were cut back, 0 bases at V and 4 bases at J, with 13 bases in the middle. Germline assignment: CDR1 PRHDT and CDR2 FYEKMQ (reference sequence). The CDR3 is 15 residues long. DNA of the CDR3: TGTGCCAGCAGCTTAGGCAGTCGGGCCAATTACGAGCAGTACTTC. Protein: CASSLGSRANYEQYF.

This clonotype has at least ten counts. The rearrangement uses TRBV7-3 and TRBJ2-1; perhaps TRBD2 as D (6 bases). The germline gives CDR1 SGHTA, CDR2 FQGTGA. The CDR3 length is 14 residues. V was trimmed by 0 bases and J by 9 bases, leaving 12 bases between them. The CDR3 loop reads CASSLTGGGSEQFF. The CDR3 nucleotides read TGTGCCAGCAGCTTAACGGGAGGAGGGAGTGAGCAGTTCTTC. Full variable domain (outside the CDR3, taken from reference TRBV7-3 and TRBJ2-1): GAGVSQTPSNKVTEKGKYVELRCDPISGHTALYWYRQSLGQGPEFLIYFQGTGAADDSGLPNDRFFAVRPEGSVSTLKIQRTERGDSAVYLCASSLTGGGSEQFFGPGTRLTVL.

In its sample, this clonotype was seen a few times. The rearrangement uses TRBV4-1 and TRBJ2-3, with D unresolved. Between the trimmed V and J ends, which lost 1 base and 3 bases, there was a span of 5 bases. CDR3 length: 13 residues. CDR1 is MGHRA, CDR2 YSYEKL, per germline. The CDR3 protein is CASSQGFTDTQYF. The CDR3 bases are TGCGCCAGCAGCCAAGGATTTACAGATACGCAGTATTTT.

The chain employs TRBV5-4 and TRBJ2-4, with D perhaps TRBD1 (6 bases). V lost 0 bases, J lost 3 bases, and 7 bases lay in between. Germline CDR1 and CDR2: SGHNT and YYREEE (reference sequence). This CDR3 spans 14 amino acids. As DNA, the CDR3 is TGTGCCAGCAGCTTGGCAGGGGTCAAAAACATTCAGTACTTC. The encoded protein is CASSLAGVKNIQYF.

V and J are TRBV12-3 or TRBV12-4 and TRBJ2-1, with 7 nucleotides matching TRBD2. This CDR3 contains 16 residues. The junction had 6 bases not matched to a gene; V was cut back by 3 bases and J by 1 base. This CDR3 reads CASSFSGTISYNEQFF. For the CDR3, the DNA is TGTGCCAGCAGTTTCAGCGGGACCATTTCCTACAATGAGCAGTTCTTC.

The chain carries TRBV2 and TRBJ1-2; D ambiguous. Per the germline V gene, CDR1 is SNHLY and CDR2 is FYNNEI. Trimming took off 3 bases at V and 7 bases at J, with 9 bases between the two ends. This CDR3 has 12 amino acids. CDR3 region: CASSDTAPGYTF. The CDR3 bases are TGTGCCAGCAGTGATACAGCCCCTGGCTACACCTTC.

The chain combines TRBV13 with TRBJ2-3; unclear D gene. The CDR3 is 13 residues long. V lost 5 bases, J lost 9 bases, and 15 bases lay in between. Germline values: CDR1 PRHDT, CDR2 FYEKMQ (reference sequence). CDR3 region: CASSTNEVGTQYF. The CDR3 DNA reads TGTGCCAGCAGCACCAACGAAGTAGGCACGCAGTATTTT.

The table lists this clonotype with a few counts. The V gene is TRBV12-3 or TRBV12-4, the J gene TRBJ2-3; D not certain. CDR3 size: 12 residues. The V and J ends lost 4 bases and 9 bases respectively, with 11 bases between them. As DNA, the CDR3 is TGTGCCAGCAGTTCCCCAATCTTCACGCAGTATTTT. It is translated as CASSSPIFTQYF.

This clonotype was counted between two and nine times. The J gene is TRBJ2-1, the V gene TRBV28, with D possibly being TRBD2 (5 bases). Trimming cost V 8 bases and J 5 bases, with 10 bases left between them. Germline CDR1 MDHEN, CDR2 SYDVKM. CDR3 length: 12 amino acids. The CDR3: CASLMRDNEQFF. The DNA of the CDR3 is TGTGCCAGCCTGATGAGGGACAATGAGCAGTTCTTC. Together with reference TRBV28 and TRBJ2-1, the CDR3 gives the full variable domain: DVKVTQSSRYLVKRTGEKVFLECVQDMDHENMFWYRQDPGLGLRLIYFSYDVKMKEKGDIPEGYSVSREKKERFSLILESASTNQTSMYLCASLMRDNEQFFGPGTRLTVL.

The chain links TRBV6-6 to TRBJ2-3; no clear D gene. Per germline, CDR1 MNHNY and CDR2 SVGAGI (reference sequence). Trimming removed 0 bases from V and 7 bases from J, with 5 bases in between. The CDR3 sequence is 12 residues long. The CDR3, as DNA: TGTGCCAGCAGTTACTCGAGTTATACGCAGTATTTT. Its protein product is CASSYSSYTQYF.

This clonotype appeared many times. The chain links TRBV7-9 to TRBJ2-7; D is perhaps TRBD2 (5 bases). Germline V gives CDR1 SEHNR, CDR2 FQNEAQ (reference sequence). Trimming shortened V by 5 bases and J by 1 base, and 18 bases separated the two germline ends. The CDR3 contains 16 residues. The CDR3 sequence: CASSAIPHGVSYEQYF. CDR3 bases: TGTGCCAGCAGCGCGATCCCACACGGGGTTTCCTACGAGCAGTACTTC.